This T cell receptor beta chain was recorded in a study of blood T cells in healthy people across ages. A second roughly 6 to 12 cycle PCR used barcoded and J-beta primers. TCRdb ran MiXCR on the 5' RACE reads and lists one entry per CDR3 protein. The sample lists about 750,000 distinct CDR3 sequences, less than 70% occurring once. As regards this clonotype: The antigen is not known.

Overall study results and limits: One million T cells yielded diversity estimates that were considered underestimates. Long-lived donors had more naive CD4+ cells and higher diversity than aged donors.

The CDR3 extends over 17 amino acids. V trimming: 6 bases; J trimming: 2 bases; junction bases outside the gene matches: 11. CDR1 and CDR2 from the germline V gene are DFQATT and SNEGSKA (reference sequence). The specimen was blood. This TCR derives from a man aged 80 or over in good health. The J gene is TRBJ2-1, the V gene TRBV20-1; TRBD2 matches at 12 bases. The CDR3 is CSAAGASGRGAYNEQFF. Written as DNA, the CDR3 is TGCAGTGCCGCGGGGGCTAGCGGGAGGGGGGCCTACAATGAGCAGTTCTTC.